This T cell receptor (beta chain) appears in the sequencing data of a study of T cells in tuberculosis. The CDR3 covers 14 residues. The germline V and J ends were trimmed by 0 bases and 8 bases, with 11 bases remaining between them. Germline loops: CDR1 ENHRY, CDR2 SYGVKD. The table came from immunoSEQ multiplex PCR; TCRdb's copy has only in-frame clones and leaves some out. The table has tens of thousands of clones, roughly 97% seen once. The sequence derives from a donor between 10 and 35 years old with latent tuberculosis or without tuberculosis infection. Material for sequencing was PBMCs. J is TRBJ1-5 and V is TRBV10-3; D is possibly TRBD1 (5 bases). CDR3 coding DNA: TGTGCCATCAGTGAGTCGAGGTCACAGGAGCCCCAGCATTTT. This codes for CAISESRSQEPQHF.